This TCR beta chain was obtained from a study of T cells in Graves' hyperthyroidism and ophthalmopathy. The trim removed 7 bases at V and 4 bases at J, leaving 4 bases unmatched. CDR1 is SNHLY, CDR2 FYNNEI, per germline. There are 13 residues in the CDR3. The source material, RNA transcripts, was used to amplify TCR beta CDR3 regions. The study used the HTBI primer set for a first-round RT-PCR of the TCR CDR3. TCRdb reprocessed the multiplex PCR reads with MiXCR, giving one entry per CDR3 protein. Among around 350,000 distinct CDR3 sequences listed, 14% were seen once. Whole-study results and caveats: Blood shared most expanded thyroid clonotypes above 0.001. Before onset, by a median of about seven months, the model predicted ophthalmopathy.

This clonotype was observed at least ten times. Its antigen remains unknown. The TCR sequence derives from a woman aged 25 to 39 with Graves' ophthalmopathy. Sample: blood. V usage is TRBV2 and J usage is TRBJ2-7, with 10 bases aligning to TRBD1. The chain's CDR3 is CASMDRGGYEQYF. The CDR3 nucleotides read TGTGCCAGCATGGACAGGGGGGGGTACGAGCAGTACTTC.